A single sample gave rise to the 26 T cell receptor beta chains below, sequenced in a study of spatial heterogeneity in lung cancer. Regarding time point: blood at routine non-recurrence follow-up after resection. Tumor, nontumor lung or frozen PBMC supplied whole RNA that was sequenced unsorted. Each CDR3 protein is one row after TCRdb ran MiXCR on the 5' RACE reads. The sample has more than 95,000 distinct CDR3 sequences; more than 10% are singletons. Source: PBMCs, taken at follow-up. The receptors come from a male donor with early-stage non-small cell lung cancer.

This clonotype was seen ten or more times. Its ends do not fully match the called genes, so a read error is possible. The genes are TRBV4-3 and TRBJ2-7; TRBD1 matches at 7 bases. Germline V lookup: CDR1 LGHNA, CDR2 YSLEER. This CDR3 contains 13 residues. CDR3 amino acids: CASSQDRVYEQYF. Here the CDR3 DNA reads TGTGCCAGCAGCCAAGACAGGGTCTACGAGCAGTACTTC.

V usage is TRBV25-1 and J usage is TRBJ2-1, with D maybe TRBD2 (6 bases). Trimming cost V 8 bases and J 6 bases, with 20 bases left between them. CDR1 MGHDK and CDR2 SYGVNS come from the germline V gene. This CDR3 region has 15 residues. The CDR3 DNA reads as TGTGCCAGCTCTTCTCGGGGGATGGCCCGCAATGAGCAGTTCTTC. The encoded protein is CASSSRGMARNEQFF.

This clonotype was counted many times. This sequence joins TRBV3-1 and TRBJ1-5; D gene ambiguous. The CDR3 length is 16 residues. V was cut by 4 bases and J by 2 bases, with 15 bases left in between. In germline, CDR1 is LGHDT, CDR2 YNNKEL (reference sequence). CDR3 loop: CASSPPGWRGNQPQHF. The CDR3 region has the DNA TGTGCCAGCAGCCCCCCGGGCTGGAGGGGCAATCAGCCCCAGCATTTT. Complete variable domain (other parts from reference TRBV3-1 and TRBJ1-5): DTAVSQTPKYLVTQMGNDKSIKCEQNLGHDTMYWYKQDSKKFLKIMFSYNNKELIINETVPNRFSPKSPDKAHLNLHINSLELGDSAVYFCASSPPGWRGNQPQHFGDGTRLSIL.

This clonotype was picked up many times. V usage is TRBV24-1 and J usage is TRBJ2-3, with 7 bases that match TRBD1. Germline V lookup: CDR1 KGHDR, CDR2 SFDVKD. The CDR3 totals 13 residues. Losses at the gene ends were 9 bases for V and 2 bases for J; bases not matched to a gene: 4. The CDR3 DNA follows: TGTGCCACCCGGGACAGTCACACAGATACGCAGTATTTT. It specifies CATRDSHTDTQYF.

This clonotype was found many times. The rearrangement uses TRBV4-1 and TRBJ2-5; a possible D gene is TRBD2 (7 bases). V lost 4 bases, J lost 2 bases, and 17 bases lay in between. Germline CDR1 and CDR2: MGHRA and YSYEKL. The length of the CDR3 is 16 residues. CDR3 DNA sequence: TGCGCCAGCAGCCCCTTCGGGCGGGGGCTACAAGAGACCCAGTACTTC. It translates to CASSPFGRGLQETQYF.

This clonotype was counted between two and nine times. This chain joins TRBV20-1 and TRBJ1-2, with 10 positions matching TRBD1. CDR1 is DFQATT and CDR2 is SNEGSKA in the germline V gene (reference sequence). V lost 0 bases, J lost 5 bases, and 3 bases stayed unmatched. The CDR3 consists of 14 residues. The CDR3 loop reads CSARDQDRGYGYTF. CDR3 in DNA: TGCAGTGCTAGAGACCAGGACAGGGGGTATGGCTACACCTTC.

This clonotype was counted a few times. V usage is TRBV6-6 and J usage is TRBJ1-5; TRBD1 might be the D (5 bases). Germline V CDR1 and CDR2: MNHNY, SVGAGI (reference sequence). Deletions cut 8 bases from V and 6 bases from J, with 14 bases between. The CDR3 sequence is 13 residues long. CDR3 sequence: CASGSQGSQPQHF. The CDR3 bases are TGTGCCAGCGGGTCCCAGGGTAGTCAGCCCCAGCATTTT.

The gene calls are TRBV5-1 and TRBJ2-1; TRBD2 aligns across 14 bases. The V and J ends lost 5 bases and 5 bases, in that order; junction bases with no gene match: 9. The CDR3 is 17 residues long. Germline lookup yields CDR1 SGHRS and CDR2 YFSETQ. CDR3 sequence reads: CASRSGTSGGGNNEQFF. The CDR3 region has the DNA TGCGCCAGCAGGTCCGGGACTAGCGGGGGAGGAAACAATGAGCAGTTCTTC.

This clonotype came up many times. This rearrangement joins TRBV4-2 to TRBJ1-1, with 7 bases that match TRBD1. V shed 4 bases, J shed 1 base, and the junction held 3 bases outside the gene matches. This CDR3 is built from 14 residues. CDR1 and CDR2 (germline): LGHNA, YNFKEQ. The CDR3 nucleotides read TGTGCCAGCAGCCCGGGACAGAAGAACACTGAAGCTTTCTTT. As protein: CASSPGQKNTEAFF.

CDR3 residues: CASSYSANRDTGYTF. The CDR3 nucleotides are TGTGCCAGCAGTTACTCGGCCAATAGGGACACTGGCTACACCTTC. The chain is built from TRBV6-5 and TRBJ1-2; D might be TRBD1 (6 bases). The CDR3 is 15 amino acids. Germline V CDR1 and CDR2: MNHEY, SVGAGI. Trimming shortened V by 0 bases and J by 7 bases, and 15 bases separated the two germline ends.

This clonotype was counted between two and nine times. The V call is TRBV28, the J call TRBJ2-3; 10 positions agree with TRBD2. Germline V CDR1 and CDR2: MDHEN, SYDVKM. The V segment lost 2 bases and the J segment 5 bases; nucleotides outside the gene matches: 10. The CDR3 totals 17 residues. In nucleotides, the CDR3 is TGTGCCAGCAGTTTAATCCCAGCGGGGGGGCCGGGAGATACGCAGTATTTT. It codes for CASSLIPAGGPGDTQYF.

This rearrangement joins TRBV6-5 to TRBJ2-3; no clear D gene. This CDR3 region has 14 residues. Trimming left V 3 bases short and J 1 base short, with 8 bases between. The germline gives CDR1 MNHEY, CDR2 SVGAGI. CDR3 sequence reads: CASSYNSGTDTQYF. As DNA, the CDR3 is TGTGCCAGCAGTTATAATTCGGGCACAGATACGCAGTATTTT.

This clonotype appeared many times. The rearrangement uses TRBV10-3 and TRBJ2-7; 9 nucleotides match TRBD2. Unmatched junction bases numbered 20, after V lost 8 bases and J lost 6 bases. Germline CDR1 is ENHRY and CDR2 is SYGVKD. This CDR3 is 17 amino acids long. CDR3 DNA: TGTGCCATCGCGGGCGGGAGTAGCGGGACTAGCCTCAGCGAGCAGTACTTC. Amino acid sequence: CAIAGGSSGTSLSEQYF.

This clonotype was found many times. The V call is TRBV29-1, the J call TRBJ1-2; maybe TRBD1 (5 bases). Germline CDR1 SQVTM, CDR2 ANQGSEA. The CDR3 has 11 amino acids. The CDR3 protein is CTAGDLYGYTF. The CDR3 region has the DNA TGCACCGCTGGGGACCTCTATGGCTACACCTTC.

This clonotype was seen ten or more times. The chain links TRBV20-1 to TRBJ2-5; tentatively, D is TRBD1 or TRBD2 (5 bases each). CDR1 is DFQATT, CDR2 SNEGSKA, per germline (reference sequence). The germline V and J ends were trimmed by 3 bases and 1 base, with 12 bases remaining between them. The CDR3 spans 14 residues. The CDR3 region has the DNA TGCAGTGCTAGTCCCGGGGCCCTCCAAGAGACCCAGTACTTC. Translated: CSASPGALQETQYF.

The V and J genes are TRBV5-1 and TRBJ2-7; 10 bases line up with TRBD1. This CDR3 has 16 amino acids. The germline V gene has CDR1 SGHRS and CDR2 YFSETQ. Unmatched junction bases numbered 8, after V lost 3 bases and J lost 2 bases. The CDR3 sequence is CASSSPGTGDPYEQYF. The CDR3, as DNA: TGCGCCAGCAGCTCCCCCGGGACAGGGGACCCCTACGAGCAGTACTTC.

The J gene is TRBJ1-1, the V gene TRBV18, with TRBD1 matching 8 bases. This CDR3 is 18 amino acids long. V shed 4 bases and J 6 bases; nucleotides not matched to a gene: 19. The germline V gene has CDR1 KGHSH and CDR2 LQKENI. The CDR3: CASSRSDPPGGILAEAFF. Written as DNA, the CDR3 is TGTGCCAGCTCACGAAGCGATCCTCCAGGGGGCATTCTGGCTGAAGCTTTCTTT.

V is TRBV2 and J is TRBJ2-3, with 10 bases aligning to TRBD2. Germline V gene lookup returns CDR1 SNHLY and CDR2 FYNNEI. V lost 7 bases and J lost 2; bases outside the gene matches: 3. The CDR3 is made up of 14 amino acids. This chain's CDR3 is CASKLAGHTDTQYF. In nucleotides, the CDR3 is TGTGCCAGCAAACTAGCGGGGCACACAGATACGCAGTATTTT.

A few counts support this clonotype. The genes are TRBV4-1 and TRBJ1-5; weak D call: TRBD1 (5 bases). V lost 1 base to trimming and J lost 6 bases, with 10 bases between them. This CDR3 is built from 14 residues. From germline, CDR1 is MGHRA and CDR2 YSYEKL. CDR3 region: CASSQVGGSQPQHF. CDR3 coding DNA: TGCGCCAGCAGCCAAGTCGGGGGAAGTCAGCCCCAGCATTTT.

This clonotype was detected many times. The chain employs TRBV5-1 and TRBJ2-3; 11 positions match TRBD1. CDR3 length: 15 residues. Germline-derived CDR1 and CDR2 are SGHRS and YFSETQ. V trimming: 0 bases; J trimming: 5 bases; junction bases outside the gene matches: 2. DNA for the CDR3: TGCGCCAGCAGCTTGGTGGGGACAGGGGGAGATACGCAGTATTTT. Amino acids: CASSLVGTGGDTQYF.

This clonotype was seen at least ten times. V is TRBV28 and J is TRBJ1-2, with D hard to call. Per the germline V gene, CDR1 is MDHEN and CDR2 is SYDVKM. The CDR3 contains 12 residues. V was clipped by 6 bases and J by 4 bases, with 9 bases between them. The CDR3 loop is CASRPRSYGYTF. CDR3 coding DNA: TGTGCCAGCAGACCCCGATCCTATGGCTACACCTTC.

This clonotype was counted between two and nine times. The V and J genes are TRBV4-1 and TRBJ2-2; tentatively, D is TRBD2 (7 bases). CDR3 length equals 14 residues. The V gene lost 4 bases and the J gene lost 7 bases, with 13 bases spanning the gap. Germline CDR1 reads MGHRA; CDR2 reads YSYEKL. DNA of the CDR3: TGCGCCAGCAGCCGGGCGGGGGCTAACGGGGAGCTGTTTTTT. Translating gives CASSRAGANGELFF.

The rearrangement uses TRBV9 and TRBJ1-1; D perhaps matches TRBD1 (5 bases). The CDR3 is 13 amino acids. Trimming took 2 bases from V and 4 from J, leaving 9 bases between them. Germline V lookup: CDR1 SGDLS, CDR2 YYNGEE. The CDR3 is CASSVLDSTEAFF. CDR3 nucleotides: TGTGCCAGCAGCGTCCTAGACAGCACTGAAGCTTTCTTT.

The V call is TRBV5-1, the J call TRBJ2-1, with D hard to call. Germline assignment: CDR1 SGHRS and CDR2 YFSETQ. The germline V and J ends were trimmed by 2 bases and 4 bases, with 13 bases remaining between them. This CDR3 spans 15 amino acids. For the CDR3, the DNA is TGCGCCAGCAGCTTACCCCGCCCTACTTACAATGAGCAGTTCTTC. Its translation is CASSLPRPTYNEQFF.

The chain couples TRBV5-5 to TRBJ2-2, with D unresolved. With 0 bases removed from V and 6 bases from J, the gap between germline ends came to 15 bases. The germline V gene has CDR1 SGHKS and CDR2 YYEKEE (reference sequence). The CDR3 totals 16 residues. The DNA of the CDR3 is TGTGCCAGCAGCTTGGCCCCTGATCCTCGGGCCGGGGAGCTGTTTTTT. Residues: CASSLAPDPRAGELFF.

This clonotype was counted a few times. The chain joins TRBV7-9 to TRBJ2-1, with 9 bases fitting TRBD2. V was clipped by 6 bases and J by 5 bases; unmatched bases: 5. CDR3 length: 14 amino acids. Germline values: CDR1 SEHNR, CDR2 FQNEAQ (reference sequence). The CDR3 loop is CASRLTSGHNEQFF. In DNA form, the CDR3 reads TGTGCCAGCAGATTGACTAGCGGCCACAATGAGCAGTTCTTC.